This T cell receptor (beta chain) derives from a study of neurological immune-mediated disorders. CDR3 length: 16 amino acids. Germline V CDR1 and CDR2: SEHNR, FQNEAQ (reference sequence). V lost 10 bases, J lost 0 bases, and 21 bases lay in between. Time point of the sample: technical triplicate 2. Sorted libraries drew on some 1 million CD4+ or CD8+ T cells. TCRdb re-called the 5' RACE reads through MiXCR, storing one row per CDR3 protein. The table lists fewer than 40,000 distinct CDR3 sequences, roughly 15% of them singletons. Sequenced: CD4+ T cells from blood. The V and J genes are TRBV7-9 and TRBJ1-2; the D gene is possibly TRBD1 (6 bases). This receptor was taken from a female donor with HTLV-1-associated myelopathy (HAM/TSP). This CDR3 is CAISLAPDRTNYGYTF. The CDR3 DNA sequence: TGTGCCATTAGCTTAGCGCCAGACAGGACTAACTATGGCTACACCTTC.